Listed below are T cell receptor beta chains from one sample, sequenced in a study of cytomegalovirus exposure and HLA in healthy donors. Profiled with immunoSEQ multiplex PCR; TCRdb holds only in-frame clones, not every one. This sample has under 200,000 clones, with about 13% found just once. The sequenced sample consisted of PBMCs. The source is a man aged 45-60 years in good health and CMV-seropositive. CDR3s include the opening cysteine and the closing phenylalanine or tryptophan. Fields, in order: CDR3 DNA, CDR3 protein, V gene, D gene, clone size, J gene. A D gene is named only where the DNA matches it firmly. Where a row states a size, it is once, few, many or the class of an expanded clone; other rows omit it.

CDR3nt: TGTGCCAGCAGTCGGGACTTTCGAACAGATACGCAGTATTTT; CDR3aa: CASSRDFRTDTQYF; v_gene: TRBV7-2; d_gene: -; abundance: -; j_gene: TRBJ2-3
CDR3nt: TGTGCCAGCAGCCCCGGGGGTCTCGATGAAAAACTGTTTTTT; CDR3aa: CASSPGGLDEKLFF; v_gene: TRBV5-6; d_gene: -; abundance: -; j_gene: TRBJ1-4
CDR3nt: TGTGCCAGCACCCTCAGGGTGAACACTGAAGCCTTCTTT; CDR3aa: CASTLRVNTEAFF; v_gene: TRBV21-1; d_gene: -; abundance: -; j_gene: TRBJ1-1
CDR3nt: TGTGCCAGCAGGACAGGGGGCCTACCAACAGATACGCAGTATTTT; CDR3aa: CASRTGGLPTDTQYF; v_gene: TRBV6-5; d_gene: TRBD1; abundance: -; j_gene: TRBJ2-3
CDR3nt: TGTGCCAGCAGTTACATCCAGGGAAGTGGCTACACCTTC; CDR3aa: CASSYIQGSGYTF; v_gene: TRBV6-5; d_gene: -; abundance: -; j_gene: TRBJ1-2
CDR3nt: TGTGCCAGCAGCGTAGCCATTAACGTAGCTAGCACAGATACGCAGTATTTT; CDR3aa: CASSVAINVASTDTQYF; v_gene: TRBV9; d_gene: -; abundance: -; j_gene: TRBJ2-3
CDR3nt: TGTGCCAGCAGCCCTCTAGCGGGGGGTTCCTACGAGCAGTACTTC; CDR3aa: CASSPLAGGSYEQYF; v_gene: TRBV7-2; d_gene: TRBD2; abundance: few; j_gene: TRBJ2-7
CDR3nt: TGCGCCAGCAGCCCTACCACTCTCGGCACAGATACGCAGTATTTT; CDR3aa: CASSPTTLGTDTQYF; v_gene: TRBV5-1; d_gene: -; abundance: -; j_gene: TRBJ2-3
CDR3nt: TGCACCAGCAGCCAAGCGCCCCGGGAATGGGGCAATCAGCCCCAGCATTTT; CDR3aa: CTSSQAPREWGNQPQHF; v_gene: TRBV1; d_gene: -; abundance: few; j_gene: TRBJ1-5
CDR3nt: TGTGCCAGCAGTTGGGAGGAGACCCAGTACTTC; CDR3aa: CASSWEETQYF; v_gene: TRBV6-5; d_gene: -; abundance: -; j_gene: TRBJ2-5
CDR3nt: TGTGCCAGCAGCGCCGCGCCCAAAAACATTCAGTACTTC; CDR3aa: CASSAAPKNIQYF; v_gene: TRBV9; d_gene: -; abundance: few; j_gene: TRBJ2-4
CDR3nt: TGTGCCAGCAGCCTCTACAGGGGTACTGAAGCTTTCTTT; CDR3aa: CASSLYRGTEAFF; v_gene: TRBV27; d_gene: TRBD1; abundance: -; j_gene: TRBJ1-1
CDR3nt: TGTGCCAGCAGTGAAAAGGGACAGGGACTCGACGGCTACACCTTC; CDR3aa: CASSEKGQGLDGYTF; v_gene: TRBV2; d_gene: TRBD1; abundance: few; j_gene: TRBJ1-2
CDR3nt: TGTGCCAGCAGCTTGGGACACCCTGGAAACACCATATATTTT; CDR3aa: CASSLGHPGNTIYF; v_gene: TRBV11-2; d_gene: -; abundance: -; j_gene: TRBJ1-3
CDR3nt: TGCGCCAGCAGCTTGGAACTAGCGGGGTTACAAGAGACCCAGTACTTC; CDR3aa: CASSLELAGLQETQYF; v_gene: TRBV5-1; d_gene: TRBD2; abundance: -; j_gene: TRBJ2-5
CDR3nt: TGTGCCAGCAGTGACCCTGACAGGGGGCCTGCCGGGGAGCTGTTTTTT; CDR3aa: CASSDPDRGPAGELFF; v_gene: TRBV28; d_gene: TRBD1; abundance: -; j_gene: TRBJ2-2
CDR3nt: TGTGCCAGCAGCGTAACAGGGTCGGGGAATTCACCCCTCCACTTT; CDR3aa: CASSVTGSGNSPLHF; v_gene: TRBV9; d_gene: -; abundance: -; j_gene: TRBJ1-6
CDR3nt: TGTGCCAGCAGTTTTAAGGGGGCGAGTCAGCCCCAGCATTTT; CDR3aa: CASSFKGASQPQHF; v_gene: TRBV28; d_gene: TRBD1; abundance: -; j_gene: TRBJ1-5
CDR3nt: TGCGCCAGCAGCCTAGCCCAGAGTTTTGAGAGAGATACGCAGTATTTT; CDR3aa: CASSLAQSFERDTQYF; v_gene: TRBV4-3; d_gene: -; abundance: few; j_gene: TRBJ2-3
CDR3nt: TGTGCCAGCAGCTCCGCCGGGAATGAAAAACTGTTTTTT; CDR3aa: CASSSAGNEKLFF; v_gene: TRBV7-8; d_gene: -; abundance: few; j_gene: TRBJ1-4
CDR3nt: TGCGCCAGCAGCCAAGTCCAGGGGGGAGGAGAATATGGCTACACCTTC; CDR3aa: CASSQVQGGGEYGYTF; v_gene: TRBV4-3; d_gene: TRBD1; abundance: few; j_gene: TRBJ1-2
CDR3nt: TGCGCCAGCACCCCTGGCGGGGCGGAGAGTACGCAGTATTTT; CDR3aa: CASTPGGAESTQYF; v_gene: TRBV5-1; d_gene: -; abundance: -; j_gene: TRBJ2-3
CDR3nt: TGCGCCAGCAGCCAAGACGCTCGGCAGACTTTTGCGAACACCGGGGAGCTGTTTTTT; CDR3aa: CASSQDARQTFANTGELFF; v_gene: TRBV4-3; d_gene: -; abundance: -; j_gene: TRBJ2-2
CDR3nt: TGCAGCGTTGGCCGATACAGGGAAGATACGCAGTATTTT; CDR3aa: CSVGRYREDTQYF; v_gene: TRBV29-1; d_gene: -; abundance: -; j_gene: TRBJ2-3
CDR3nt: TGTGCCTGGAGTGTACGGAGGCAGGGGGCTCGAGGCTACACCTTC; CDR3aa: CAWSVRRQGARGYTF; v_gene: TRBV30; d_gene: TRBD1; abundance: -; j_gene: TRBJ1-2
CDR3nt: TGCGCCAGCAGCTTGGAGGGGGCGGGACAGGCATCAGATACGCAGTATTTT; CDR3aa: CASSLEGAGQASDTQYF; v_gene: TRBV5-1; d_gene: TRBD1; abundance: few; j_gene: TRBJ2-3
CDR3nt: TGTGCTAGCAGCATTGGACAGGGAAGGAATGAGCAGTTCTTC; CDR3aa: CASSIGQGRNEQFF; v_gene: TRBV7-7; d_gene: TRBD1; abundance: -; j_gene: TRBJ2-1
CDR3nt: TGCGCCAGCAGCCGGGGGCCTAACAATGAGCAGTTCTTC; CDR3aa: CASSRGPNNEQFF; v_gene: TRBV4-3; d_gene: -; abundance: few; j_gene: TRBJ2-1
CDR3nt: TGTGCCATCAGCGCCCAGAGCAATCAGCCCCAGCATTTT; CDR3aa: CAISAQSNQPQHF; v_gene: TRBV10-3; d_gene: -; abundance: -; j_gene: TRBJ1-5
CDR3nt: TGTGCCAGCAGTTACGATCGGGGGGCGAGCAATCAGCCCCAGCATTTT; CDR3aa: CASSYDRGASNQPQHF; v_gene: TRBV6-6; d_gene: -; abundance: few; j_gene: TRBJ1-5
CDR3nt: TGTGCCAGCAGCCTGAGCGGGACCCAAAACATTCAGTACTTC; CDR3aa: CASSLSGTQNIQYF; v_gene: TRBV6-5; d_gene: TRBD2; abundance: few; j_gene: TRBJ2-4
CDR3nt: TGCGCCAGCAGGGCTTCCGGGACAGGGGTCAATGAGCAGTTCTTC; CDR3aa: CASRASGTGVNEQFF; v_gene: TRBV5-1; d_gene: TRBD1; abundance: few; j_gene: TRBJ2-1
CDR3nt: TGTGCCAGCAGTCCCGGGACTAGCGGGAAAAACATTCAGTACTTC; CDR3aa: CASSPGTSGKNIQYF; v_gene: TRBV27; d_gene: TRBD2; abundance: -; j_gene: TRBJ2-4